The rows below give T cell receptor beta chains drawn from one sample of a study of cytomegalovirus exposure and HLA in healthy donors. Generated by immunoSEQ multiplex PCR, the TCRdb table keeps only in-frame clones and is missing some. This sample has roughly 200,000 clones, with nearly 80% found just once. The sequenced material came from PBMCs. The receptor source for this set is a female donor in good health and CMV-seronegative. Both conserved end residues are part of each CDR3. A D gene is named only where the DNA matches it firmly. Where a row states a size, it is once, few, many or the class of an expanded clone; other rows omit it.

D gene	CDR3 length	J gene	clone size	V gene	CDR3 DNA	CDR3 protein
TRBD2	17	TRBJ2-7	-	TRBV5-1	TGCGCCAGCACGCGCTACGTTAGCGGGGGGAGCTCCTACGAGCAGTACTTC	CASTRYVSGGSSYEQYF
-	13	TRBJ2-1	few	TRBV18	TGTGCCAGCTCACCGATTAGCTCCAATGAGCAGTTCTTC	CASSPISSNEQFF
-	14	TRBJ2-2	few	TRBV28	TGTGCCCACCAGGGCAGGGGAAACACCGGGGAGCTGTTTTTT	CAHQGRGNTGELFF
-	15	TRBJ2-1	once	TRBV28	TGTGCCAGCAGTCAGACAGGCAGGGCCTACAATGAGCAGTTCTTC	CASSQTGRAYNEQFF
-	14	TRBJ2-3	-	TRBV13	TGTGCCAGCAGCGTACGGGGTGGCACAGATACGCAGTATTTT	CASSVRGGTDTQYF
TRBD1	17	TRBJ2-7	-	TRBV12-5	TGTGCTAGTGGTTTGGTACAAACGGACAGGGAGGTCGACGAGCAGTACTTC	CASGLVQTDREVDEQYF
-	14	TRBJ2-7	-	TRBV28	TGTGCCAGCAGGGCACTAGCCCGTAACCACGAGCAGTACTTC	CASRALARNHEQYF
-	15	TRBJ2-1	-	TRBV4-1	TGCGCCAGCAGCCAAGTTACCGGCTCCTACAATGAGCAGTTCTTC	CASSQVTGSYNEQFF
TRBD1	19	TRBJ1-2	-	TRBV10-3	TGTGCCATCAGTGAGACGGCGGCGACAGGGTTGAGGGCTAACTATGGCTACACCTTC	CAISETAATGLRANYGYTF
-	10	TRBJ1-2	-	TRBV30	TGTGCCTGGAAACAGGCCGGCTACACCTTC	CAWKQAGYTF
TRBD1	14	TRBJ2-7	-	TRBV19	TGTGCCAGTACCAGGACAGGGGGTTCCTACGAGCAGTACTTC	CASTRTGGSYEQYF
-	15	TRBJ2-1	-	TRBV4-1	TGCGCCAGCAGCCCTCTGGGAGGGGGCTACAATGAGCAGTTCTTC	CASSPLGGGYNEQFF
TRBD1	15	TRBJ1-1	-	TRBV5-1	TGCGCCAGCAGCTTAACAGGGGGCACGAACACTGAAGCTTTCTTT	CASSLTGGTNTEAFF
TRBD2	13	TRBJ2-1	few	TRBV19	TGTGCCAGTAGTTTCGGGGGGGCCGCTGAGCAGTTCTTC	CASSFGGAAEQFF
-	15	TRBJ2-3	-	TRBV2	TGTGCCAGCAGTGACCCCCAGGGTTTAACAGATACGCAGTATTTT	CASSDPQGLTDTQYF
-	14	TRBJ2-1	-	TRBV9	TGTGCCAGCAGCGTCACACATGCGGACAATGAGCAGTTCTTC	CASSVTHADNEQFF
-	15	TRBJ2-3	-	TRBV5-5	TGTGCCAGCAGCCCCGGGTTAGCTAGCACAGATACGCAGTATTTT	CASSPGLASTDTQYF
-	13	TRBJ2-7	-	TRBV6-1	TGTGCCAGCAGCGGCTCGCGGGGTTACGAGCAGTACTTC	CASSGSRGYEQYF
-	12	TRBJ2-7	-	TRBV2	TGTGCCAGCAAGGAAGGGAGCTACGAGCAGTACTTC	CASKEGSYEQYF
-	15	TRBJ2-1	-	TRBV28	TGTGCCAGCAGTTTTCTTCTTGGGGGGTCCGATGAGCAGTTCTTC	CASSFLLGGSDEQFF
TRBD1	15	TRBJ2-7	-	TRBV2	TGTGCCAGCAGGGGAGGACAGGGAGCGGTCTACGAGCAGTACTTC	CASRGGQGAVYEQYF
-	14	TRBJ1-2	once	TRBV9	TGTGCCAGCAGCGTAGACGGACTTAACTATGGCTACACCTTC	CASSVDGLNYGYTF
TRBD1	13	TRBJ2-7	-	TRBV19	TGTGCCAGTAGTATCGGACAGGCCTACGAGCAGTACTTC	CASSIGQAYEQYF
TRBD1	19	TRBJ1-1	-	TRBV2	TGTGCCAGCAGTTTGGACAGGGGGCGCAAGATAAGTTATAACACTGAAGCTTTCTTT	CASSLDRGRKISYNTEAFF
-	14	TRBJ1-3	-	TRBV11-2	TGTGCCAGCAGCTTAGACAGGGCTGGAAACACCATATATTTT	CASSLDRAGNTIYF
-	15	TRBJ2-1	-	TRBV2	TGTGCCAGCAGAGCCGGGACATACTCCTACAATGAGCAGTTCTTC	CASRAGTYSYNEQFF
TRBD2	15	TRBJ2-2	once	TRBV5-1	TGCGCCAGCAGGGTAGCGGGGTCTAACACCGGGGAGCTGTTTTTT	CASRVAGSNTGELFF
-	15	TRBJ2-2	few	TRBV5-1	TGCGCCAGCAGCCCCAGACGGCAGGGAACCGGGGAGCTGTTTTTT	CASSPRRQGTGELFF
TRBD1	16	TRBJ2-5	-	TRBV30	TGTGCCTGGAGTGTACCCGACAGGGGGTACCAAGAGACCCAGTACTTC	CAWSVPDRGYQETQYF
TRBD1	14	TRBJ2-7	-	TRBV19	TGTGCCAGCAGGACAGGGTCCAACTCCTACGAGCAGTACTTC	CASRTGSNSYEQYF
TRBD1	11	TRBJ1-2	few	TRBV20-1	TGCAGTGCCGACAGGGGGCTGGGCTACACCTTC	CSADRGLGYTF
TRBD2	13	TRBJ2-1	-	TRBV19	TGTGCCAGTAGTAAAGGATCCGGGAGGGAGCAGTTCTTC	CASSKGSGREQFF
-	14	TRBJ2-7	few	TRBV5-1	TGCGCCAGCAGCTTGCTGGCTTACTCCTACGAGCAGTACTTC	CASSLLAYSYEQYF
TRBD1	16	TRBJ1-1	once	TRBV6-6	TGTGCCAGCAGTTACCCACGGACAGGTCAGAACACTGAAGCTTTCTTT	CASSYPRTGQNTEAFF
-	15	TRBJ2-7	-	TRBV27	TGTGCCAGCAGTTTATCGCGGGCTTCGATCTACGAGCAGTACTTC	CASSLSRASIYEQYF